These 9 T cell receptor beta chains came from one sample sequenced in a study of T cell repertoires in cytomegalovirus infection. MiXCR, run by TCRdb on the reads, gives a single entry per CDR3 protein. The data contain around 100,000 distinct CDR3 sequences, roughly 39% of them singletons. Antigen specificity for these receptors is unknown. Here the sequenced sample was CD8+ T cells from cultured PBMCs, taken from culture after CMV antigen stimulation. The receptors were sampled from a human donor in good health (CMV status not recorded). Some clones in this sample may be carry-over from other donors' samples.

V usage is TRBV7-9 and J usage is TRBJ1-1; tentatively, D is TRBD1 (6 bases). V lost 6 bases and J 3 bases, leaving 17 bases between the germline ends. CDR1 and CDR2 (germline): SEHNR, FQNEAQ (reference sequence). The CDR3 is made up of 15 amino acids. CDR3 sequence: CASSSGEGGYTEAFF. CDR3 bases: TGTGCCAGCAGTTCCGGGGAGGGGGGGTACACTGAAGCTTTCTTT.

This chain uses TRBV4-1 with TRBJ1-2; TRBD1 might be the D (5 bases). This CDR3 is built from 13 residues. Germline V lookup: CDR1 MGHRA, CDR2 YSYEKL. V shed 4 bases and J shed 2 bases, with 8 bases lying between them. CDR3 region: CASSPGGNYGYTF. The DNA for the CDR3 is TGCGCCAGCAGCCCCGGGGGAAACTATGGCTACACCTTC.

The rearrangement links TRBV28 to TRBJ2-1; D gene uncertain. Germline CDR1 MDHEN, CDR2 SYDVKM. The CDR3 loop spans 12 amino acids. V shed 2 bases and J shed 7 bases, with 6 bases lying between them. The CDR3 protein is CASSLSINEQFF. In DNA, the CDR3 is TGTGCCAGCAGTTTAAGTATAAATGAGCAGTTCTTC.

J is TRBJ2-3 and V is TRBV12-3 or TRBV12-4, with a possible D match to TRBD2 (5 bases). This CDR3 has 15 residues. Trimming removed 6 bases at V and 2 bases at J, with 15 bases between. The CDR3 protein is CASSLTGLDTDTQYF. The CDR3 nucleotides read TGTGCCAGCAGCCTGACCGGACTCGACACAGATACGCAGTATTTT.

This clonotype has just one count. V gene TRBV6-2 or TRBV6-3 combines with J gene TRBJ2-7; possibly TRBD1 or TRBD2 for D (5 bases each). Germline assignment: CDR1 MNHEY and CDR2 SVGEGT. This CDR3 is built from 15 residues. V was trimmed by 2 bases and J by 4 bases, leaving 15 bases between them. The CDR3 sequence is CASSYGGAGLYEQYF. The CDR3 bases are TGTGCCAGCAGTTACGGGGGAGCAGGGTTATACGAGCAGTACTTC.

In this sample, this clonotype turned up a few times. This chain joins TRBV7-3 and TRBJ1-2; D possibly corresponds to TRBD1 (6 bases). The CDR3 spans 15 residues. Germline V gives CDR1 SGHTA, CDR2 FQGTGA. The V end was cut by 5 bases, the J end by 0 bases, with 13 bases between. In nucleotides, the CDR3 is TGTGCCAGCAGCGCTACAGGGTCTTCTAACTATGGCTACACCTTC. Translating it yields CASSATGSSNYGYTF. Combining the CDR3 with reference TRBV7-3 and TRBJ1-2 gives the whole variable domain GAGVSQTPSNKVTEKGKYVELRCDPISGHTALYWYRQSLGQGPEFLIYFQGTGAADDSGLPNDRFFAVRPEGSVSTLKIQRTERGDSAVYLCASSATGSSNYGYTFGSGTRLTVV.

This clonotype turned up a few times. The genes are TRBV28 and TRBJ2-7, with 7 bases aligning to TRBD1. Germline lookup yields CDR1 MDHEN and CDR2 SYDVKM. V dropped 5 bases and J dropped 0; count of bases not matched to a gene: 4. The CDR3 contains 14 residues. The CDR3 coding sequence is TGTGCCAGCAGTGTCGGACAGGTCTCCTACGAGCAGTACTTC. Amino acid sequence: CASSVGQVSYEQYF.

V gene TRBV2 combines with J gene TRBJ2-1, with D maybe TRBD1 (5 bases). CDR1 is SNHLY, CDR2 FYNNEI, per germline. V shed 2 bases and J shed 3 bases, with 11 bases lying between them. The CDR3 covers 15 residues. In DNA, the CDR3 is TGTGCCAGCAGTGAATACCAGGGTCTCTACAATGAGCAGTTCTTC. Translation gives CASSEYQGLYNEQFF.

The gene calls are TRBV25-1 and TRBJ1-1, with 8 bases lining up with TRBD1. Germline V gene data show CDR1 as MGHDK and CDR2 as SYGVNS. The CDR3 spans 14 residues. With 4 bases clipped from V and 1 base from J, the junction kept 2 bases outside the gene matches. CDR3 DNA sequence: TGTGCCAGCAGTGGGGACAGGTGGAACACTGAAGCTTTCTTT. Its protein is CASSGDRWNTEAFF.